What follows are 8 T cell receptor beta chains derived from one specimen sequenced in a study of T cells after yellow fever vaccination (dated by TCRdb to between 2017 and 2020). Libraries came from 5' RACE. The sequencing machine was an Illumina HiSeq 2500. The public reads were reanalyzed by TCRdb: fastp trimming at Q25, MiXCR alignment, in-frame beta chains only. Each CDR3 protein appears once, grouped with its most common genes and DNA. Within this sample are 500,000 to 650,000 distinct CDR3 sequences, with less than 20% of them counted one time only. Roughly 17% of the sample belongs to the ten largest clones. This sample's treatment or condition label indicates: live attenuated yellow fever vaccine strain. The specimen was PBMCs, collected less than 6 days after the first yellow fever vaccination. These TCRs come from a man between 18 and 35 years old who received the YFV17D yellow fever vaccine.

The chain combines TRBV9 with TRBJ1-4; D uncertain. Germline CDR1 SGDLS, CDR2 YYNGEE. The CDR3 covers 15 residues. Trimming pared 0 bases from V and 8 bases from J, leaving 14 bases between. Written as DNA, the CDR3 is TGTGCCAGCAGCGTAGCAGTGGGTCGGAGCGAAAAACTGTTTTTT. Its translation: CASSVAVGRSEKLFF.

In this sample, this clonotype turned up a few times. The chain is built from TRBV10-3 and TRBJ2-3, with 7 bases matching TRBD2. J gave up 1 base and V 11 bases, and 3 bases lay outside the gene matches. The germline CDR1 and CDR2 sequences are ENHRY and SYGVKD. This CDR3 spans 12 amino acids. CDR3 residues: CAGGGRTDTQYF. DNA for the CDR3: TGTGCCGGGGGGGGACGCACAGATACGCAGTATTTT.

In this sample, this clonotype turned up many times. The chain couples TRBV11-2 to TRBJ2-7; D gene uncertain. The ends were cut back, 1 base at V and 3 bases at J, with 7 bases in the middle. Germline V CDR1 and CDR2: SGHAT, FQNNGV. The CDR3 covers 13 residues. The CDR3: CASSLGPGYEQYV. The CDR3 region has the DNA TGTGCCAGCAGCTTAGGGCCTGGCTACGAGCAGTACGTC.

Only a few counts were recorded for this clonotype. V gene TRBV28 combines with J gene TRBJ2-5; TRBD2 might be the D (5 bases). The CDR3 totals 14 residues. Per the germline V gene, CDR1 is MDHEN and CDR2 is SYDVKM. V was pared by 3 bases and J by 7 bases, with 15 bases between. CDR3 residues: CASSFDPVAGTQYF. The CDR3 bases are TGTGCCAGCAGTTTCGACCCTGTGGCGGGGACCCAGTACTTC.

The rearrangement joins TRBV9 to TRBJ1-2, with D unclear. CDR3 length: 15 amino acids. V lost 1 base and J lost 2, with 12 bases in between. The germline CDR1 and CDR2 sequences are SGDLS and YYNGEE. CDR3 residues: CASSVKSSLNYGYTF. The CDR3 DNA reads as TGTGCCAGCAGCGTAAAATCATCCCTCAACTATGGCTACACCTTC. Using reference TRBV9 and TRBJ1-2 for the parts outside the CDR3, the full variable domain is DSGVTQTPKHLITATGQRVTLRCSPRSGDLSVYWYQQSLDQGLQFLIQYYNGEERAKGNILERFSAQQFPDLHSELNLSSLELGDSALYFCASSVKSSLNYGYTFGSGTRLTVV.

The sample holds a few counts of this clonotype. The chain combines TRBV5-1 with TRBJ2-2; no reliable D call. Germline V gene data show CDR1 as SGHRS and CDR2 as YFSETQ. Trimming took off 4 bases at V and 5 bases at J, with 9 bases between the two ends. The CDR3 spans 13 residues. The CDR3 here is CASSQVPTGELFF. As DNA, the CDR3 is TGCGCCAGCAGCCAAGTCCCTACCGGGGAGCTGTTTTTT.

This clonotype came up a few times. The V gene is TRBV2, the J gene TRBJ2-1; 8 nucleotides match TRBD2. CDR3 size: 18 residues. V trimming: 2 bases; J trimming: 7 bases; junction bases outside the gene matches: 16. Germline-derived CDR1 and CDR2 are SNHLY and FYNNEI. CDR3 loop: CASSEMGPGGSAQNEQFF. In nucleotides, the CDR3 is TGTGCCAGCAGTGAAATGGGTCCGGGAGGGAGTGCCCAAAATGAGCAGTTCTTC.

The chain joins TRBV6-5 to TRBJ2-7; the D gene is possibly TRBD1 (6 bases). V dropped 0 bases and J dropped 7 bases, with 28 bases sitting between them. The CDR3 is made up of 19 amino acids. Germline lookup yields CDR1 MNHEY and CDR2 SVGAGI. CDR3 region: CASSYSIDRTEQIPREQYF. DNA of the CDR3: TGTGCCAGCAGTTACTCGATTGACAGGACTGAGCAGATCCCTCGGGAGCAGTACTTC.